The 23 T cell receptor beta chains reported below all come from one sample, sequenced in a study of brain T cells in children with intractable seizures. Sequenced by immunoSEQ multiplex PCR; TCRdb stores in-frame clones only, minus some. Here the sample spans about 76,000 clones, around 93% being singletons. The sequences come from peripheral blood, collected at surgery. These receptors were collected from a boy under three years old with tuberous sclerosis and intractable seizures.

This clone has a single count. This chain joins TRBV18 and TRBJ2-7; D unresolved. CDR1 and CDR2 (germline): KGHSH, LQKENI. The CDR3 is made up of 14 amino acids. The ends were cut back, 3 bases at V and 3 bases at J, with 12 bases in the middle. In DNA, the CDR3 is TGTGCCAGCTCACCCCTCGGTACAGACTACGAGCAGTACTTC. Translating it yields CASSPLGTDYEQYF.

The chain carries TRBV18 and TRBJ1-1; TRBD1 matches at 8 bases. V lost 4 bases to trimming and J lost 4 bases; unmatched junction nucleotides: 11. Germline V gene data show CDR1 as KGHSH and CDR2 as LQKENI. This CDR3 comprises 16 residues. The chain's CDR3 is CASSRERTGYGTEAFF. In DNA form, the CDR3 reads TGTGCCAGCTCACGCGAAAGGACAGGGTATGGCACTGAAGCTTTCTTT.

The chain's CDR3 is CASSLVRLASDTQYF. DNA of the CDR3: TGTGCCAGCAGCTTAGTGCGGCTAGCATCAGATACGCAGTATTTT. This sequence joins TRBV11-2 and TRBJ2-3; D might be TRBD2 (5 bases). Trimming left V 1 base short and J 4 bases short, with 12 bases between. CDR3 length: 15 residues. The germline CDR1 and CDR2 sequences are SGHAT and FQNNGV.

The V and J genes are TRBV7-6 and TRBJ1-1, with 7 positions matching TRBD1. The CDR3 covers 14 residues. Germline V gene sequence: CDR1 SGHVS, CDR2 FNYEAQ. Losses at the gene ends were 4 bases for V and 9 bases for J; bases not matched to a gene: 11. CDR3 sequence: CASSSEGGQSQAFF. CDR3 DNA: TGTGCCAGCAGCTCAGAGGGGGGACAGAGCCAAGCTTTCTTT.

V and J are TRBV2 and TRBJ1-2, with D unresolved. The V gene lost 1 base and the J gene lost 4 bases, with 10 bases spanning the gap. Germline CDR1 reads SNHLY; CDR2 reads FYNNEI. This CDR3 has 14 residues. For the CDR3, the DNA is TGTGCCAGCAGTGAAGTTGCCAGCATCTATGGCTACACCTTC. The encoded protein is CASSEVASIYGYTF.

J is TRBJ2-3 and V is TRBV7-3; D not resolved. Germline loops: CDR1 SGHTA, CDR2 FQGTGA. There are 14 residues in the CDR3. V was trimmed by 2 bases and J by 0 bases, leaving 6 bases between them. This CDR3 is CASSLGLSTDTQYF. The CDR3 region has the DNA TGTGCCAGCAGCTTAGGCCTTAGCACAGATACGCAGTATTTT.

The genes are TRBV30 and TRBJ1-3; 8 nucleotides match TRBD1. The CDR3 spans 22 residues. Germline V gene sequence: CDR1 GTSNPN, CDR2 SVGIG (reference sequence). V shed 1 base and J 1 base; nucleotides not matched to a gene: 24. CDR3 amino acids: CAWSAWFPQDRGSIPSGNTIYF. For the CDR3, the DNA is TGTGCCTGGAGTGCCTGGTTTCCCCAAGACAGGGGAAGTATTCCGTCTGGAAACACCATATATTTT.

The V gene is TRBV7-9, the J gene TRBJ1-1; D perhaps matches TRBD1 (6 bases). The CDR3 has 15 residues. The V end lost 2 bases, the J end lost 4 bases, and 14 bases lay between the germline ends. CDR1 and CDR2 from the germline V gene are SEHNR and FQNEAQ (reference sequence). The CDR3 DNA reads as TGTGCCAGCAGCTTAATGCTGGGGGCGAGCACTGAAGCTTTCTTT. Amino acids: CASSLMLGASTEAFF.

The chain uses TRBV29-1 and TRBJ2-3; TRBD1 is a possible D gene (6 bases). V was pared by 6 bases and J by 3 bases, with 34 bases between. Germline V gene lookup returns CDR1 SQVTM and CDR2 ANQGSEA. This CDR3 is built from 20 residues. The CDR3 nucleotides read TGCAGCGTCGATCCCCTCCATTTGTCCGTCAAACAGGGCCGGACAGATACGCAGTATTTT. This codes for CSVDPLHLSVKQGRTDTQYF.

The genes are TRBV12-3 or TRBV12-4 and TRBJ2-2; a possible D gene is TRBD1 (5 bases). The CDR3 runs 13 residues. The ends were cut back, 6 bases at V and 1 base at J, with 6 bases in the middle. DNA for the CDR3: TGTGCCAGCAGGACAGAGAACACCGGGGAGCTGTTTTTT. Protein product: CASRTENTGELFF.

The rearrangement links TRBV19 to TRBJ1-3, with a tentative D call TRBD1 (5 bases). Germline CDR1 and CDR2: LNHDA and SQIVND (reference sequence). The V end lost 5 bases, the J end lost 0 bases, and 17 bases lay between the germline ends. CDR3 size: 17 residues. CDR3 coding DNA: TGTGCCAGTAGTCCCCACTTGCGGGGCTACTCTGGAAACACCATATATTTT. Translated: CASSPHLRGYSGNTIYF. The full variable domain, in which reference TRBV19 and TRBJ1-3 provide the parts outside the CDR3, is DGGITQSPKYLFRKEGQNVTLSCEQNLNHDAMYWYRQDPGQGLRLIYYSQIVNDFQKGDIAEGYSVSREKKESFPLTVTSAQKNPTAFYLCASSPHLRGYSGNTIYFGEGSWLTVV.

The J gene is TRBJ2-3, the V gene TRBV7-3; no firm D call. The CDR3 totals 12 residues. V was clipped by 6 bases and J by 0 bases, with 4 bases between them. Germline V gene sequence: CDR1 SGHTA, CDR2 FQGTGA. In nucleotides, the CDR3 is TGTGCCAGCAGTGACAGCACAGATACGCAGTATTTT. This codes for CASSDSTDTQYF.

The chain recombines TRBV15 with TRBJ2-2, with 8 bases that match TRBD1. Germline V gene sequence: CDR1 LNHNV, CDR2 YYDKDF (reference sequence). Germline trimming cut 6 bases from V and 9 bases from J; bases unmatched to any gene: 6. The CDR3 runs to 13 residues. CDR3 residues: CATRIQGARELFF. DNA for the CDR3: TGTGCCACCAGAATTCAGGGGGCTAGGGAGCTGTTTTTT.

This sequence joins TRBV3-1 (or the pseudogene TRBV3-2) and TRBJ2-1, with D possibly being TRBD1 or TRBD2 (5 bases each). The V end was cut by 3 bases, the J end by 4 bases, with 10 bases between. CDR1 and CDR2 (germline): LGHDT, YNNKEL (reference sequence). The CDR3 runs 14 residues. CDR3 region: CASSQGTTYNEQFF. In DNA, the CDR3 is TGTGCCAGCAGCCAGGGGACCACATACAATGAGCAGTTCTTC.

The V and J genes are TRBV4-1 and TRBJ2-1; D might be TRBD1 or TRBD2, each matching 6 bases. CDR3 length equals 15 residues. With 0 bases removed from V and 3 bases from J, the gap between germline ends came to 9 bases. Germline CDR1 MGHRA, CDR2 YSYEKL. The CDR3 spells CASSQEGGLYNEQFF. The DNA for the CDR3 is TGCGCCAGCAGCCAAGAAGGGGGGCTCTACAATGAGCAGTTCTTC.

This sequence joins TRBV30 and TRBJ2-1; D could derive from TRBD1 or TRBD2 (7 bases each). The CDR3 loop spans 17 amino acids. Trimming left V 3 bases short and J 0 bases short, with 18 bases between. Germline V gene sequence: CDR1 GTSNPN, CDR2 SVGIG (reference sequence). CDR3 residues: CAWSRGGSSSSYNEQFF. The CDR3 DNA is TGTGCCTGGAGCAGGGGGGGCTCCTCGAGCTCCTACAATGAGCAGTTCTTC.

The chain employs TRBV28 and TRBJ2-2, with 7 bases identical to TRBD1. Germline CDR1 MDHEN, CDR2 SYDVKM. This CDR3 is 20 amino acids long. The V gene end was trimmed by 3 bases and the J gene end by 4 bases; junction bases not matched to a gene: 20. The CDR3 sequence: CASSFPDRERTISPTGELFF. The DNA for the CDR3 is TGTGCCAGCAGTTTCCCCGACAGGGAGAGGACCATCTCCCCCACCGGGGAGCTGTTTTTT.

The chain links TRBV3-1 (or the pseudogene TRBV3-2) to TRBJ2-3; D may be TRBD1 (5 bases). CDR1 and CDR2 (germline): LGHDT, YNNKEL (reference sequence). Trimming cost V 1 base and J 4 bases, with 12 bases left between them. CDR3 length: 15 residues. CDR3 amino acids: CASSQGPGRSDTQYF. The DNA of the CDR3 is TGTGCCAGCAGCCAAGGCCCAGGGCGTTCAGATACGCAGTATTTT.

V gene TRBV6-5 combines with J gene TRBJ2-2; the match to TRBD2 covers 10 bases. Germline V CDR1 and CDR2: MNHEY, SVGAGI. The CDR3 spans 15 residues. Losses at the gene ends were 0 bases for V and 5 bases for J; bases not matched to a gene: 0. CDR3 DNA: TGTGCCAGCAGTTACTCGACTAGCGGGACCGGGGAGCTGTTTTTT. This translates into CASSYSTSGTGELFF.

The chain carries TRBV2 and TRBJ2-2, with a weak D call TRBD2 (6 bases). V was cut by 2 bases and J by 8 bases, with 15 bases left in between. CDR3 size: 15 residues. Germline CDR1 reads SNHLY; CDR2 reads FYNNEI. The CDR3 nucleotides are TGTGCCAGCAGTGAAATGACTAGGTTGGGAGGGGAGCTGTTTTTT. Amino acid sequence: CASSEMTRLGGELFF.

The chain uses TRBV5-1 and TRBJ1-5; D unresolved. Trimming shortened V by 4 bases and J by 1 base, and 12 bases separated the two germline ends. The CDR3 sequence is 15 residues long. Germline CDR1 is SGHRS and CDR2 is YFSETQ. CDR3: CASSTAPGSNQPQHF. In DNA form, the CDR3 reads TGCGCCAGCAGCACAGCCCCGGGGAGCAATCAGCCCCAGCATTTT.

The genes are TRBV6-4 and TRBJ2-1; D remains unclear. V dropped 7 bases and J dropped 0 bases, with 13 bases sitting between them. The CDR3 totals 15 residues. The germline gives CDR1 MRHNA, CDR2 SNTAGT. The CDR3 DNA follows: TGTGCCAGCACCGGTCATCCGGGCTCCTACAATGAGCAGTTCTTC. Protein: CASTGHPGSYNEQFF.

The chain couples TRBV2 to TRBJ2-5, with TRBD1 as a possible D gene (5 bases). Trimming removed 4 bases from V and 2 bases from J, with 8 bases in between. The germline gives CDR1 SNHLY, CDR2 FYNNEI. CDR3 length equals 13 residues. CDR3 coding DNA: TGTGCCAGCAGTGGACAGACACAAGAGACCCAGTACTTC. This gives the protein CASSGQTQETQYF.